Shown below are 26 T cell receptor beta chains from a single sample sequenced in a study of tissue T cells after allogeneic stem cell transplantation. Clones were read by immunoSEQ multiplex PCR, and TCRdb kept only the in-frame ones, dropping some. Among under 4,500 clones listed, around 60% were seen once. This sample comprised left colon tissue, obtained at autopsy. These TCRs come from a male donor at least 60 years old with lung cancer.

The CDR3 DNA sequence: TGTGCCAGCAGCTTAGTGGAGGGCAATCAGCCCCAGCATTTT. Its protein product is CASSLVEGNQPQHF. J is TRBJ1-5 and V is TRBV11-2; no clear D gene. Trimming removed 1 base at V and 2 bases at J, with 6 bases between. Germline V gives CDR1 SGHAT, CDR2 FQNNGV. This CDR3 has 14 amino acids.

The V and J genes are TRBV5-1 and TRBJ1-2; perhaps TRBD1 as D (6 bases). V was trimmed by 4 bases and J by 4 bases, leaving 11 bases between them. The germline V gene encodes CDR1 SGHRS and CDR2 YFSETQ. The CDR3 covers 13 residues. The CDR3 is CASSPTGTYGYTF. The CDR3, as DNA: TGCGCCAGCAGCCCCACAGGGACCTATGGCTACACCTTC.

This clone was counted a few times. The V gene is TRBV7-2, the J gene TRBJ1-1, with TRBD1 matching over 7 bases. V lost 5 bases, J lost 4 bases, and 10 bases stayed unmatched. This CDR3 is 15 amino acids long. The germline V gene has CDR1 SGHTA and CDR2 FQGNSA. The CDR3 spells CASSPKGAGSTEAFF. The CDR3 nucleotides read TGTGCCAGCAGCCCAAAGGGGGCGGGGAGCACTGAAGCTTTCTTT.

This clone was recorded a few times. The rearrangement uses TRBV11-3 and TRBJ2-3, with 12 bases matching TRBD2. CDR3 length: 15 residues. Germline loops: CDR1 SGHNT, CDR2 YENEEA. Germline trimming cut 5 bases from V and 2 bases from J; bases unmatched to any gene: 2. This CDR3 reads CASSRTSGNTDTQYF. CDR3 sequence (DNA): TGTGCCAGCAGCCGGACTAGCGGGAACACAGATACGCAGTATTTT.

The CDR3, as DNA: TGTGCCAGCACCAGCAATCAGCCCCAGCATTTT. Translated, it gives CASTSNQPQHF. V usage is TRBV28 and J usage is TRBJ1-5; D not resolved. Germline lookup yields CDR1 MDHEN and CDR2 SYDVKM. V lost 7 bases and J 1 base, leaving 2 bases between the germline ends. The CDR3 covers 11 residues.

The chain couples TRBV3-1 (or the pseudogene TRBV3-2) to TRBJ1-2; D unclear. V dropped 1 base and J dropped 2 bases, with 14 bases sitting between them. The CDR3 sequence is 16 residues long. Germline CDR1 and CDR2: LGHDT and YNNKEL (reference sequence). In nucleotides, the CDR3 is TGTGCCAGCAGCCAAGGGACCGTGTCGGGCAACTATGGCTACACCTTC. Translating it yields CASSQGTVSGNYGYTF.

The chain employs TRBV3-1 (or the pseudogene TRBV3-2) and TRBJ2-7; D may be TRBD1 (7 bases). CDR1 is LGHDT and CDR2 is YNNKEL in the germline V gene (reference sequence). This CDR3 comprises 14 residues. Deletions cut 7 bases from V and 3 bases from J, with 16 bases between. CDR3 sequence (DNA): TGTGCCAGCACCTGGGCGGGACAGAGCTACGAGCAGTACTTC. Protein: CASTWAGQSYEQYF.

The J gene is TRBJ2-1, the V gene TRBV27; 7 bases fit TRBD1. The V and J ends lost 6 bases and 0 bases, in that order; junction bases with no gene match: 5. Per germline, CDR1 MNHEY and CDR2 SMNVEV (reference sequence). CDR3 length equals 15 residues. The CDR3 loop is CASRTGQNSYNEQFF. The CDR3 region has the DNA TGTGCCAGCAGGACGGGACAGAACTCCTACAATGAGCAGTTCTTC.

This clone was seen just once. The chain couples TRBV2 to TRBJ2-7; possible D gene TRBD2, 5 bases. CDR3 length equals 13 residues. Germline CDR1 reads SNHLY; CDR2 reads FYNNEI. V was trimmed by 8 bases and J by 7 bases, leaving 18 bases between them. As DNA, the CDR3 is TGTGCCAGCCGCCAAGAGACCGGACTTGAGCAGTACTTC. Translating it yields CASRQETGLEQYF.

The chain has TRBV7-2 and TRBJ2-2; unclear D gene. This CDR3 spans 15 amino acids. The V gene's germline CDR1 is SGHTA and CDR2 FQGNSA. V was pared by 5 bases and J by 2 bases, with 12 bases between. CDR3 region: CASSPSRANTGELFF. The CDR3 DNA sequence: TGTGCCAGCAGCCCTTCCCGGGCCAACACCGGGGAGCTGTTTTTT.

This chain uses TRBV19 with TRBJ1-5; maybe TRBD1 (5 bases). The CDR3 consists of 15 residues. Germline V gene data show CDR1 as LNHDA and CDR2 as SQIVND (reference sequence). The V and J ends lost 7 bases and 5 bases respectively, with 18 bases between them. The DNA of the CDR3 is TGTGCCAGTACCTCCGGGGCAGGGAGACATCAGCCCCAGCATTTT. It codes for CASTSGAGRHQPQHF.

The rearrangement joins TRBV3-1 (or the pseudogene TRBV3-2) to TRBJ2-2, with a possible D match to TRBD1 (6 bases). Germline assignment: CDR1 LGHDT and CDR2 YNNKEL (reference sequence). The CDR3 loop spans 15 amino acids. Trimming stripped 4 bases from V and 1 base from J, with 10 bases between. This chain's CDR3 is CASSPQGQNTGELFF. DNA for the CDR3: TGTGCCAGCAGCCCACAGGGACAGAACACCGGGGAGCTGTTTTTT.

By frequency in the sample, this clone is medium-sized. This rearrangement joins TRBV6-2 or TRBV6-3 to TRBJ2-3; no firm D call. Looked up from germline, CDR1 is MNHEY and CDR2 is SVGEGT. Deletions cut 0 bases from V and 6 bases from J, with 4 bases between. The CDR3 contains 12 residues. The CDR3 spells CASSYSEDTQYF. The CDR3 DNA sequence: TGTGCCAGCAGTTACTCTGAGGATACGCAGTATTTT.

CDR3 sequence (DNA): TGTGCCAGCAGCGTATTAGCAGATACGCAGTATTTT. Protein: CASSVLADTQYF. V gene TRBV9 combines with J gene TRBJ2-3; D not resolved. The CDR3 totals 12 residues. Trimming cost V 1 base and J 4 bases, with 4 bases left between them. Germline V lookup: CDR1 SGDLS, CDR2 YYNGEE.

The chain employs TRBV5-5 and TRBJ1-6; D may be TRBD1 (6 bases). Trimming shortened V by 4 bases and J by 7 bases, and 9 bases separated the two germline ends. This CDR3 comprises 13 residues. CDR1 is SGHKS, CDR2 YYEKEE, per germline (reference sequence). CDR3 nucleotide sequence: TGTGCCAGCAGCCTAGACAGGAATTCACCCCTCCACTTT. Protein product: CASSLDRNSPLHF.

This clone was found a few times. This chain joins TRBV5-1 and TRBJ2-5; possibly TRBD1 for D (5 bases). Trimming pared 0 bases from V and 5 bases from J, leaving 14 bases between. This CDR3 has 15 amino acids. The V gene's germline CDR1 is SGHRS and CDR2 YFSETQ. CDR3 nucleotides: TGCGCCAGCAGCTTGGAGGGTAGCTGGGGCGAGACCCAGTACTTC. Translating gives CASSLEGSWGETQYF.

The chain carries TRBV7-6 and TRBJ1-1, with unresolved D. The CDR3 is 16 residues long. V lost 1 base and J 1 base, leaving 13 bases between the germline ends. The germline V gene encodes CDR1 SGHVS and CDR2 FNYEAQ. This CDR3 reads CASSLGFNPRNTEAFF. In nucleotides, the CDR3 is TGTGCCAGCAGCTTAGGTTTTAACCCGAGGAACACTGAAGCTTTCTTT.

This clone came up a few times. For the CDR3, the DNA is TGTGCCACCAGCAGAGTAACCTCTCTGGTAAATTCACCCCTCCACTTT. Amino acids: CATSRVTSLVNSPLHF. The V and J genes are TRBV15 and TRBJ1-6; D not certain. Germline V CDR1 and CDR2: LNHNV, YYDKDF (reference sequence). This CDR3 is built from 16 residues. Trimming left V 1 base short and J 7 bases short, with 14 bases between.

There are a few counts of this clone. This rearrangement joins TRBV4-3 to TRBJ1-1; no definite D call. CDR3 length: 14 amino acids. Germline V CDR1 and CDR2: LGHNA, YSLEER. With 3 bases removed from V and 4 bases from J, the gap between germline ends came to 12 bases. The CDR3 is CASSHDRASTEAFF. The CDR3 DNA reads as TGCGCCAGCAGCCATGACCGGGCCAGCACTGAAGCTTTCTTT.

The V call is TRBV28, the J call TRBJ2-7; no clear D gene. The CDR3 contains 13 residues. V dropped 6 bases and J dropped 3 bases, with 12 bases sitting between them. Germline CDR1 MDHEN, CDR2 SYDVKM. This chain's CDR3 is CASRPPPDYEQYF. The CDR3, as DNA: TGTGCCAGCAGACCCCCGCCGGACTACGAGCAGTACTTC.

The gene calls are TRBV7-3 and TRBJ2-2; D remains unclear. Germline V gene data show CDR1 as SGHTA and CDR2 as FQGTGA. The V gene lost 3 bases and the J gene lost 7 bases, with 9 bases spanning the gap. The CDR3 runs to 13 residues. CDR3 nucleotide sequence: TGTGCCAGCAGCTTGGAGTGGGGCGGGGAGCTGTTTTTT. Encoded protein: CASSLEWGGELFF.

The rearrangement links TRBV2 to TRBJ2-7; 7 positions agree with TRBD2. In germline, CDR1 is SNHLY, CDR2 FYNNEI. V trimming: 5 bases; J trimming: 11 bases; junction bases outside the gene matches: 9. The CDR3 is 12 amino acids. The CDR3 region has the DNA TGTGCCAGCAGTCCTGGGGAGGGGAAGAAGTACTTC. As protein: CASSPGEGKKYF.

The V and J genes are TRBV6-5 and TRBJ1-5; no clear D gene. The CDR3 extends over 14 amino acids. V lost 6 bases and J lost 3, with 12 bases in between. Germline V CDR1 and CDR2: MNHEY, SVGAGI. The CDR3 is CASSPPGNNQPQHF. The CDR3, as DNA: TGTGCCAGCAGCCCCCCGGGAAACAATCAGCCCCAGCATTTT.

The rearrangement joins TRBV6-4 to TRBJ2-3, with TRBD1 matching 10 bases. With 6 bases clipped from V and 5 bases from J, the junction kept 11 bases outside the gene matches. The CDR3 covers 16 residues. Germline V lookup: CDR1 MRHNA, CDR2 SNTAGT. The CDR3 protein is CASSRRDRGFGDTQYF. The CDR3 DNA follows: TGTGCCAGCAGCCGCCGGGACAGGGGTTTTGGAGATACGCAGTATTTT.

The V call is TRBV7-2, the J call TRBJ2-7; D unclear. The germline gives CDR1 SGHTA, CDR2 FQGNSA. V was clipped by 3 bases and J by 2 bases, with 14 bases between them. This CDR3 has 15 residues. For the CDR3, the DNA is TGTGCCAGCAGCTTGCCTTCGGGCCTCACCTACGAGCAGTACTTC. Its translation is CASSLPSGLTYEQYF.

The chain is built from TRBV18 and TRBJ1-1; D is unresolved. The CDR3 covers 13 residues. Trimming removed 5 bases from V and 1 base from J, with 8 bases in between. The germline V gene encodes CDR1 KGHSH and CDR2 LQKENI. The CDR3 spells CASSGMSNTEAFF. CDR3 DNA: TGTGCCAGCTCAGGTATGTCGAACACTGAAGCTTTCTTT.